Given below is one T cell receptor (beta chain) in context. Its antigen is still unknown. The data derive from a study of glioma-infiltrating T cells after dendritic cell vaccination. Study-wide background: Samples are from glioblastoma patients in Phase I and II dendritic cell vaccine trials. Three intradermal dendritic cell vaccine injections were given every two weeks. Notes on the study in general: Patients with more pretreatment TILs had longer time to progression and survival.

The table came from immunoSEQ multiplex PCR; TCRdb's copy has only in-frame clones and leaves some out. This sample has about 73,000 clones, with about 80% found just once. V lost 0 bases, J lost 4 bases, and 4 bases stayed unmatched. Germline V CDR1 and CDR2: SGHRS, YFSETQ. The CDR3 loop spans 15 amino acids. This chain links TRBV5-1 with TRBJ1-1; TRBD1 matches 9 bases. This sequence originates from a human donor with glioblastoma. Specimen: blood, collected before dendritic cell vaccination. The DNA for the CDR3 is TGCGCCAGCAGCTTGGAAAACAGGGGGCCCACTGAAGCTTTCTTT. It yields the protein CASSLENRGPTEAFF. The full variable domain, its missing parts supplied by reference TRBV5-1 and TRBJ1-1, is KAGVTQTPRYLIKTRGQQVTLSCSPISGHRSVSWYQQTPGQGLQFLFEYFSETQRNKGNFPGRFSGRQFSNSRSEMNVSTLELGDSALYLCASSLENRGPTEAFFGQGTRLTVV.